The next 28 T cell receptor beta chains were all read from a single sample in a study of CD8+CD57+ T cells in acquired aplastic anemia. Genomic DNA, serving as template, underwent TCR beta VDJ and CDR3 profiling. From the reads, TCRdb called clonotypes with MiXCR, one entry per CDR3 protein. The top ten clones hold about 0.8% of a sample with a few hundred thousand distinct CDR3 sequences, about a third of them seen once. Those patients picked for sequencing had displayed CD8+CD57+ cell expansion on flow cytometry. Sequenced: sorted CD4+, CD8+, or CD8+CD57+ T cells (not recorded which) from PBMCs. These receptors originate from a human donor with aplastic anemia.

Note on this clonotype: This may be a read error, as it is one base from a much larger clone. The genes are TRBV11-2 and TRBJ1-6; D not resolved. The germline V gene has CDR1 SGHAT and CDR2 FQNNGV. This CDR3 is built from 16 residues. Here the CDR3 reads CASSLEVGSYNSPLHF. DNA of the CDR3: TGTGCCAGCAGCCTAGAGGTTGGCTCCTATAATTCACCCCTCCACTTT.

This clonotype was found many times. The chain is built from TRBV20-1 and TRBJ2-7; D possibly corresponds to TRBD2 (6 bases). CDR1 and CDR2 (germline): DFQATT, SNEGSKA (reference sequence). Trimming removed 6 bases at V and 4 bases at J, with 13 bases between. This CDR3 is 12 amino acids long. The CDR3 bases are TGCAGTGCCTCCCCGGAGGGGTACGAGCAGTACTTC. It yields the protein CSASPEGYEQYF.

The table lists this clonotype with many counts. The V call is TRBV25-1, the J call TRBJ2-7; a possible D gene is TRBD2 (5 bases). Germline V gene sequence: CDR1 MGHDK, CDR2 SYGVNS. Trimming took off 8 bases at V and 4 bases at J, with 9 bases between the two ends. There are 11 residues in the CDR3. The DNA for the CDR3 is TGTGCCAGCGGACGAGGGTACGAGCAGTACTTC. Encoded protein: CASGRGYEQYF.

This clonotype has a handful of counts. This chain connects TRBV30 to TRBJ1-1; TRBD1 agrees at 7 bases. CDR1 and CDR2 from the germline V gene are GTSNPN and SVGIG (reference sequence). The CDR3 is 11 residues long. Unmatched junction bases numbered 3, after V lost 4 bases and J lost 7 bases. CDR3 bases: TGTGCCTGGACTCGACAGGGTGAAGCTTTCTTT. Its translation: CAWTRQGEAFF.

V and J are TRBV20-1 and TRBJ2-2; possibly TRBD2 for D (6 bases). Germline V gene sequence: CDR1 DFQATT, CDR2 SNEGSKA (reference sequence). V was trimmed by 4 bases and J by 7 bases, leaving 16 bases between them. This CDR3 region has 14 residues. The CDR3 protein is CSATQEGAGGELFF. CDR3 DNA: TGCAGTGCTACCCAGGAGGGTGCAGGCGGGGAGCTGTTTTTT.

As regards this clonotype: An end of the junction does not agree with germline; a read error may underlie this. The chain links TRBV10-1 to TRBJ1-5; the D is unclear. CDR1 and CDR2 from the germline V gene are WNHNN and SYGVQD (reference sequence). The length of the CDR3 is 13 residues. In DNA, the CDR3 is TGTGCCATCAGTGAGCCAGCCAATCAGCCCCAGCATTTT. Amino acids: CAISEPANQPQHF.

This clonotype was recorded a few times. V and J are TRBV12-3 or TRBV12-4 and TRBJ1-1, with unresolved D. V dropped 0 bases and J dropped 7 bases, with 12 bases sitting between them. This CDR3 contains 14 residues. The CDR3 protein is CASSLAEFSIEAFF. As DNA, the CDR3 is TGTGCCAGCAGTTTAGCGGAGTTCTCGATTGAAGCTTTCTTT.

This chain uses TRBV20-1 with TRBJ2-5, with D perhaps matching TRBD2 (5 bases). The CDR3 is 14 amino acids. Germline CDR1 reads DFQATT; CDR2 reads SNEGSKA (reference sequence). Trimming stripped 6 bases from V and 7 bases from J, with 21 bases between. This CDR3 is CSAEILGREGTQYF. The CDR3 DNA sequence: TGCAGTGCCGAAATACTAGGGAGAGAGGGGACCCAGTACTTC.

The chain combines TRBV19 with TRBJ1-1; a weak D match, TRBD1 (6 bases). Germline V gene data show CDR1 as LNHDA and CDR2 as SQIVND (reference sequence). This CDR3 is 14 amino acids long. V was pared by 4 bases and J by 1 base, with 10 bases between. The CDR3 DNA reads TGTGCCAGTAGTACTCCGGACAGGAACACTGAAGCTTTCTTT. The encoded protein is CASSTPDRNTEAFF.

The table lists this clonotype with many counts. V gene TRBV5-1 combines with J gene TRBJ1-6; D gene unclear. The germline V and J ends were trimmed by 3 bases and 7 bases, with 11 bases remaining between them. This CDR3 contains 14 residues. The germline V gene has CDR1 SGHRS and CDR2 YFSETQ. CDR3 DNA sequence: TGCGCCAGCAGCTCGGTACAGTCAAATTCACCCCTCCACTTT. Protein sequence: CASSSVQSNSPLHF.

This clonotype was detected many times. CDR3 loop: CASSIQGYEQYF. DNA for the CDR3: TGTGCCAGTAGTATTCAAGGGTACGAGCAGTACTTC. V gene TRBV19 combines with J gene TRBJ2-7; D gene ambiguous. This CDR3 has 12 amino acids. Trimming left V 3 bases short and J 4 bases short, with 7 bases between. CDR1 and CDR2 from the germline V gene are LNHDA and SQIVND (reference sequence).

V gene TRBV10-1 combines with J gene TRBJ2-1; the D call may be TRBD1 or TRBD2 (6 bases each). Germline CDR1 and CDR2: WNHNN and SYGVQD (reference sequence). Trimming stripped 5 bases from V and 7 bases from J, with 15 bases between. The length of the CDR3 is 14 residues. The CDR3 is CASSPGAWGNEQFF. The DNA of the CDR3 is TGCGCCAGCAGTCCGGGGGCATGGGGGAATGAGCAGTTCTTC.

This clonotype was observed a few times. CDR3 protein: CASSSLVREETQYF. CDR3 DNA sequence: TGTGCCAGCAGCTCACTAGTGAGGGAAGAGACCCAGTACTTC. This chain uses TRBV7-9 with TRBJ2-5; TRBD2 is a possible D gene (5 bases). The CDR3 covers 14 residues. The V end was cut by 4 bases, the J end by 3 bases, with 12 bases between. The germline V gene has CDR1 SEHNR and CDR2 FQNEAQ (reference sequence).

Only a few counts were recorded for this clonotype. This sequence joins TRBV29-1 and TRBJ1-1; D is unclear. There are 11 residues in the CDR3. Trimming left V 2 bases short and J 11 bases short, with 12 bases between. The germline V gene has CDR1 SQVTM and CDR2 ANQGSEA. The CDR3 region has the DNA TGCAGCGTTGAAACCTCGGTTGGCGCTTTCTTT. This translates into CSVETSVGAFF.

V gene TRBV20-1 combines with J gene TRBJ2-3, with D perhaps TRBD1 (5 bases). This CDR3 region has 16 residues. In germline, CDR1 is DFQATT, CDR2 SNEGSKA (reference sequence). Trimming took 5 bases from V and 1 from J, leaving 19 bases between them. CDR3 DNA sequence: TGCAGTGCTTCGTTGGCAAGGGGAAGCCGCACAGATACGCAGTATTTT. It specifies CSASLARGSRTDTQYF.

The chain is built from TRBV29-1 and TRBJ1-2, with 7 bases fitting TRBD1. Germline CDR1 is SQVTM and CDR2 is ANQGSEA. V was pared by 4 bases and J by 3 bases, with 2 bases of the junction left unmatched. The CDR3 contains 12 residues. The CDR3 region is CSVAQGDYGYTF. In nucleotides, the CDR3 is TGCAGCGTTGCCCAGGGGGACTATGGCTACACCTTC.

The CDR3 coding sequence is TGCAGTGCCACCATGCCGGGACCCTCCTACGAGCAGTACTTC. Encoded protein: CSATMPGPSYEQYF. The rearrangement links TRBV20-1 to TRBJ2-7; D is perhaps TRBD1 or TRBD2 (5 bases each). V lost 6 bases, J lost 0 bases, and 15 bases lay in between. Looked up from germline, CDR1 is DFQATT and CDR2 is SNEGSKA (reference sequence). The CDR3 runs 14 residues.

Ten or more counts support this clonotype. Mismatch with germline at one junction end may stem from a read error. The rearrangement joins TRBV7-7 to TRBJ2-7; no clear D. Per germline, CDR1 SSHAT and CDR2 FNYEAQ (reference sequence). This CDR3 spans 15 amino acids. CDR3 protein: CASSPLNELGSEQYF. In DNA, the CDR3 is TGTGCTAGCAGCCCCCTAAATGAATTGGGAAGCGAGCAGTACTTC. The variable domain in full, completed from reference TRBV7-7 and TRBJ2-7, reads GAGVSQSPRYKVTKRGQDVTLRCDPISSHATLYWYQQALGQGPEFLTYFNYEAQPDKSGLPSDRFSAERPEGSISTLTIQRTEQRDSAMYRCASSPLNELGSEQYFGPGTRLTVT.

The CDR3 DNA follows: TGTGCCAGCACCTCGATTTGGTTCACTGAAGCTTTCTTT. This encodes CASTSIWFTEAFF. The J gene is TRBJ1-1, the V gene TRBV5-8; D is uncertain. CDR3 size: 13 residues. V shed 6 bases and J shed 4 bases, with 13 bases lying between them. From germline, CDR1 is SGHTS and CDR2 YDEGEE.

This clonotype appeared many times. The chain couples TRBV29-1 to TRBJ1-2, with TRBD1 matching 8 bases. The CDR3 runs to 14 residues. Losses at the gene ends were 5 bases for V and 3 bases for J; bases not matched to a gene: 8. From germline, CDR1 is SQVTM and CDR2 ANQGSEA. CDR3 in amino acids: CSVRHGQGDYGYTF. The CDR3 nucleotides are TGCAGCGTTAGGCATGGACAGGGTGACTATGGCTACACCTTC.

The chain links TRBV25-1 to TRBJ2-7; D not resolved. Trimming shortened V by 4 bases and J by 2 bases, and 9 bases separated the two germline ends. Germline-derived CDR1 and CDR2 are MGHDK and SYGVNS. The CDR3 totals 13 residues. The CDR3 DNA follows: TGTGCCAGCAGTGTATACCCAACCTACGAGCAGTACTTC. Residues: CASSVYPTYEQYF.

This clonotype has a handful of counts. This rearrangement joins TRBV5-6 to TRBJ1-3; no reliable D call. There are 14 residues in the CDR3. The germline CDR1 and CDR2 sequences are SGHDT and YYEEEE. V shed 3 bases and J shed 10 bases, with 17 bases lying between them. CDR3 loop: CASSSSGRGRTIYF. CDR3 bases: TGTGCCAGCAGCTCAAGCGGACGGGGTCGTACCATATATTTT.

This clonotype was seen at least ten times. J is TRBJ2-3 and V is TRBV19; D is ambiguous. This CDR3 spans 15 amino acids. V was pared by 5 bases and J by 0 bases, with 12 bases between. The germline V gene has CDR1 LNHDA and CDR2 SQIVND (reference sequence). CDR3 amino acids: CASSPLTSSTDTQYF. In DNA, the CDR3 is TGTGCCAGTAGTCCCCTCACATCTAGCACAGATACGCAGTATTTT.

This chain links TRBV10-1 with TRBJ1-1; D possibly corresponds to TRBD1 (5 bases). The CDR3 spans 14 residues. Germline-derived CDR1 and CDR2 are WNHNN and SYGVQD (reference sequence). Trimming removed 6 bases at V and 6 bases at J, with 17 bases between. The CDR3, as DNA: TGCGCCAGCAGCGACGGGACCGAAGCCCCTGAAGCTTTCTTT. Translation gives CASSDGTEAPEAFF.

This clonotype was seen a few times. The chain employs TRBV9 and TRBJ2-7, with D perhaps being TRBD1 or TRBD2 (5 bases each). The CDR3 runs 13 residues. The ends were cut back, 3 bases at V and 10 bases at J, with 17 bases in the middle. CDR1 is SGDLS and CDR2 is YYNGEE in the germline V gene. CDR3 protein: CASSGPGPNSQYF. The CDR3 region has the DNA TGTGCCAGCAGCGGGCCGGGACCAAATTCACAGTACTTC.

Note on this clonotype: Since a much larger clone is just one base distant, this may be a read error. The chain uses TRBV20-1 and TRBJ2-7; 9 positions agree with TRBD2. With 1 base clipped from V and 2 bases from J, the junction kept 3 bases outside the gene matches. The CDR3 has 14 amino acids. Per the germline V gene, CDR1 is DFQATT and CDR2 is SNEGSKA (reference sequence). The CDR3 loop reads CSARGLAAPYEQYF. DNA of the CDR3: TGCAGTGCTAGAGGACTAGCGGCCCCCTACGAGCAGTACTTC.

This clonotype was seen only a few times. The chain is built from TRBV12-3 or TRBV12-4 and TRBJ1-1, with D tentatively TRBD1 (5 bases). The V end was cut by 5 bases, the J end by 3 bases, with 16 bases between. The CDR3 runs to 15 residues. The CDR3 here is CASSRGEGSDTEAFF. CDR3 nucleotides: TGTGCCAGCAGTCGGGGGGAGGGGTCGGACACTGAAGCTTTCTTT.

Concerning this clonotype: A much more abundant neighbour one base away suggests this may be a read error. V and J are TRBV6-2 or TRBV6-3 and TRBJ2-3; 10 positions agree with TRBD1. Germline V gene sequence: CDR1 MNHEY, CDR2 SVGEGT. The CDR3 has 17 residues. CDR3 in amino acids: CAISYSSGDRGADTRYF. As DNA, the CDR3 is TGTGCCATCAGTTACTCGTCCGGGGACAGGGGTGCAGATACGCGGTATTTT.